A single sample gave rise to the 17 T cell receptor beta chains below, sequenced in a study of T cells in tuberculosis. Clones were sequenced by immunoSEQ multiplex PCR, and TCRdb holds only the in-frame ones, with some missing. This sample has fewer than 55,000 clones, with roughly 95% found just once. The specimen sequenced was PBMCs. These TCRs come from a donor aged 10-35 years with latent tuberculosis or without tuberculosis infection.

This sequence joins TRBV19 and TRBJ2-5; a weak D match, TRBD2 (6 bases). This CDR3 has 12 amino acids. From germline, CDR1 is LNHDA and CDR2 SQIVND (reference sequence). V dropped 6 bases and J dropped 5 bases, with 10 bases sitting between them. CDR3 bases: TGTGCCAGTAGCTTGGAGGGGGAGACCCAGTACTTC. Translated, it gives CASSLEGETQYF.

The chain recombines TRBV2 with TRBJ1-1; weak D call: TRBD1 (5 bases). The CDR3 is 15 residues long. Germline CDR1 SNHLY, CDR2 FYNNEI. V lost 6 bases to trimming and J lost 1 base, with 15 bases between them. In DNA, the CDR3 is TGTGCCAGCAGAGCTCCGGGGGTGAGGAACACTGAAGCTTTCTTT. It codes for CASRAPGVRNTEAFF.

This rearrangement joins TRBV5-1 to TRBJ2-7; TRBD1 matches at 9 bases. There are 16 residues in the CDR3. V was pared by 4 bases and J by 3 bases, with 11 bases of the junction left unmatched. Germline assignment: CDR1 SGHRS and CDR2 YFSETQ. CDR3 in amino acids: CASSLPPGQGRYEQYF. CDR3 sequence (DNA): TGCGCCAGCAGCCTTCCACCGGGACAGGGTCGCTACGAGCAGTACTTC.

The rearrangement uses TRBV19 and TRBJ2-3; weak D call: TRBD1 (6 bases). Trimming removed 6 bases at V and 3 bases at J, with 16 bases between. The CDR3 runs to 15 residues. The germline V gene has CDR1 LNHDA and CDR2 SQIVND (reference sequence). The CDR3 DNA reads TGTGCCAGTAGCCCACAGGGAACGTGGACAGATACGCAGTATTTT. Translated, it gives CASSPQGTWTDTQYF.

The CDR3 is CASSWDRGIWNNEQFF. The CDR3 coding sequence is TGTGCCAGCAGTTGGGACAGGGGGATTTGGAACAATGAGCAGTTCTTC. This rearrangement joins TRBV6-5 to TRBJ2-1, with TRBD1 identical over 11 bases. With 4 bases clipped from V and 5 bases from J, the junction kept 7 bases outside the gene matches. CDR1 and CDR2 from the germline V gene are MNHEY and SVGAGI. This CDR3 spans 16 amino acids.

The chain carries TRBV5-5 and TRBJ1-5; 8 bases align to TRBD1. Trimming cost V 4 bases and J 4 bases; bases outside gene matches: 4. From germline, CDR1 is SGHKS and CDR2 YYEKEE (reference sequence). This CDR3 contains 14 residues. CDR3 loop: CASSPDRVNQPQHF. DNA of the CDR3: TGTGCCAGCAGCCCGGACAGGGTAAATCAGCCCCAGCATTTT. Supplemented by reference TRBV5-5 and TRBJ1-5, the full variable domain reads DAGVTQSPTHLIKTRGQQVTLRCSPISGHKSVSWYQQVLGQGPQFIFQYYEKEERGRGNFPDRFSARQFPNYSSELNVNALLLGDSALYLCASSPDRVNQPQHFGDGTRLSIL.

This chain connects TRBV6-5 to TRBJ1-1, with 9 bases that match TRBD1. This CDR3 is built from 13 residues. The V segment lost 5 bases and the J segment 5 bases; nucleotides outside the gene matches: 3. CDR1 is MNHEY and CDR2 is SVGAGI in the germline V gene. The CDR3 loop is CASSGDRDTEAFF. In DNA form, the CDR3 reads TGTGCCAGCAGTGGGGACAGGGATACTGAAGCTTTCTTT.

The rearrangement uses TRBV9 and TRBJ2-7, with 9 bases that match TRBD2. The V and J ends lost 0 bases and 3 bases, in that order; junction bases with no gene match: 10. The length of the CDR3 is 17 residues. The germline CDR1 and CDR2 sequences are SGDLS and YYNGEE. CDR3 region: CASSVATGREGLYEQYF. In DNA form, the CDR3 reads TGTGCCAGCAGCGTAGCTACGGGGCGGGAGGGCCTCTACGAGCAGTACTTC.

This chain links TRBV6-6 with TRBJ1-2, with D possibly matching TRBD1 (6 bases). The CDR3 covers 16 residues. V lost 2 bases and J 3 bases, leaving 16 bases between the germline ends. CDR1 and CDR2 (germline): MNHNY, SVGAGI (reference sequence). CDR3 sequence (DNA): TGTGCCAGCAGTTACAAAAATATCAGGGGATACTATGGCTACACCTTC. It specifies CASSYKNIRGYYGYTF.

The chain couples TRBV19 to TRBJ1-1; D remains unclear. V lost 7 bases, J lost 5 bases, and 14 bases lay in between. The CDR3 has 13 residues. CDR1 and CDR2 from the germline V gene are LNHDA and SQIVND (reference sequence). CDR3 DNA sequence: TGTGCCAGTACCCTGAGAACGAGGACTGAAGCTTTCTTT. It encodes CASTLRTRTEAFF.

This chain joins TRBV19 and TRBJ1-2, with D possibly being TRBD1 (6 bases). This CDR3 has 15 amino acids. V gave up 5 bases and J gave up 4 bases, with 17 bases separating them. The V gene's germline CDR1 is LNHDA and CDR2 SQIVND (reference sequence). The CDR3 region is CASSLSRGGVYGYTF. The CDR3 DNA is TGTGCCAGTAGTTTATCGAGGGGGGGCGTCTATGGCTACACCTTC.

The rearrangement uses TRBV19 and TRBJ1-2; TRBD1 matches at 7 bases. The CDR3 is 14 amino acids. V lost 5 bases, J lost 7 bases, and 10 bases stayed unmatched. CDR1 is LNHDA and CDR2 is SQIVND in the germline V gene (reference sequence). The CDR3 is CASSPWDRSGGYTF. The CDR3 nucleotides read TGTGCCAGTAGTCCCTGGGACAGATCGGGTGGCTACACCTTC. The entire variable domain, with the rest obtained from reference TRBV19 and TRBJ1-2, is as follows: DGGITQSPKYLFRKEGQNVTLSCEQNLNHDAMYWYRQDPGQGLRLIYYSQIVNDFQKGDIAEGYSVSREKKESFPLTVTSAQKNPTAFYLCASSPWDRSGGYTFGSGTRLTVV.

The genes are TRBV19 and TRBJ1-2; 7 bases are a match to TRBD1. There are 13 residues in the CDR3. Germline V gene data show CDR1 as LNHDA and CDR2 as SQIVND (reference sequence). J gave up 5 bases and V 7 bases, and 7 bases lay outside the gene matches. CDR3 sequence: CASTMGQLYGYTF. In DNA, the CDR3 is TGTGCCAGTACCATGGGACAGCTTTATGGCTACACCTTC.

The J gene is TRBJ2-1, the V gene TRBV5-4; 8 bases are a match to TRBD2. In germline, CDR1 is SGHNT, CDR2 YYREEE (reference sequence). The V gene end was trimmed by 5 bases and the J gene end by 9 bases; junction bases not matched to a gene: 19. The CDR3 length is 17 residues. The CDR3 bases are TGTGCCAGCAGACGAAACGAGGGGACTAGGAGAGCTAGTGAGCAGTTCTTC. Translation gives CASRRNEGTRRASEQFF.

The V gene is TRBV6-4, the J gene TRBJ2-2; no clear D. The germline gives CDR1 MRHNA, CDR2 SNTAGT. The CDR3 is 14 residues long. Trimming took off 8 bases at V and 1 base at J, with 11 bases between the two ends. This CDR3 reads CASRTSGNTGELFF. The CDR3 region has the DNA TGTGCCAGCCGAACCTCGGGGAACACCGGGGAGCTGTTTTTT.

The CDR3 sequence is CASSQMTPNTEAFF. The CDR3 DNA reads TGTGCCAGCAGCCAAATGACACCCAACACTGAAGCTTTCTTT. The chain combines TRBV5-6 with TRBJ1-1, with unresolved D. This CDR3 spans 14 amino acids. Germline lookup yields CDR1 SGHDT and CDR2 YYEEEE. V dropped 4 bases and J dropped 2 bases, with 12 bases sitting between them.

The chain is built from TRBV9 and TRBJ1-1, with TRBD1 identical over 7 bases. Germline loops: CDR1 SGDLS, CDR2 YYNGEE. The CDR3 sequence is 14 residues long. With 0 bases clipped from V and 6 bases from J, the junction kept 5 bases outside the gene matches. CDR3 sequence reads: CASSVALGGPEAFF. In nucleotides, the CDR3 is TGTGCCAGCAGCGTAGCGTTAGGGGGCCCTGAAGCTTTCTTT.